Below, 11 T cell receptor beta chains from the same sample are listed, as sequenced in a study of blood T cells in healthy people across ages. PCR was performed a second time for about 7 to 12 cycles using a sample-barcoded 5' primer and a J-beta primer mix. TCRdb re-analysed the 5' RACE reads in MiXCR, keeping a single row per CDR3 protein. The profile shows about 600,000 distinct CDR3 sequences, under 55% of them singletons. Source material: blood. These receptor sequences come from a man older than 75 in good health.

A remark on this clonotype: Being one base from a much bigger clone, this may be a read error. The CDR3 region is CASSDAGGDGYTF. The CDR3 nucleotides are TGTGCCAGCAGTGACGCTGGGGGGGATGGCTACACCTTC. The chain combines TRBV6-6 with TRBJ1-2; D is perhaps TRBD1 (5 bases). This CDR3 has 13 residues. V was trimmed by 5 bases and J by 6 bases, leaving 13 bases between them. Germline CDR1 and CDR2: MNHNY and SVGAGI (reference sequence).

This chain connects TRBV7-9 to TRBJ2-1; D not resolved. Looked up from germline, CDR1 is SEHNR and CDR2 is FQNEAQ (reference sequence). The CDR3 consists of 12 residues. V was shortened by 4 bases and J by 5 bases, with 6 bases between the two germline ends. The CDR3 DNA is TGTGCCAGCAGCTCTTCCCACAATGAGCAGTTCTTC. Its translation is CASSSSHNEQFF.

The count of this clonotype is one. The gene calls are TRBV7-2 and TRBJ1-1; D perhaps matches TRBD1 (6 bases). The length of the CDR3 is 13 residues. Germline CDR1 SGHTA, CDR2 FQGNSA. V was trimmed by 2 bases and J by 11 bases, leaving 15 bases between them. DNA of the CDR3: TGTGCCAGCAGCTTAAGTACAGGGCCGGGGGCTTTCTTT. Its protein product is CASSLSTGPGAFF.

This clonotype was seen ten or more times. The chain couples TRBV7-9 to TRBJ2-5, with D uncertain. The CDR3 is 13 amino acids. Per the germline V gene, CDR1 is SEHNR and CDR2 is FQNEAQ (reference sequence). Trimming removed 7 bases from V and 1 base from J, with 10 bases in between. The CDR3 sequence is CASNTRTQETQYF. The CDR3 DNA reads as TGTGCCAGCAACACAAGAACCCAAGAGACCCAGTACTTC.

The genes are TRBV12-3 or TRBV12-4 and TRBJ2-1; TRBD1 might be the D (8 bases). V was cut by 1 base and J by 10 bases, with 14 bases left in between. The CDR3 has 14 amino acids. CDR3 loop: CASSLEYRGGEQFF. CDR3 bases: TGTGCCAGCAGTTTAGAGTACAGGGGGGGGGAGCAGTTCTTC.

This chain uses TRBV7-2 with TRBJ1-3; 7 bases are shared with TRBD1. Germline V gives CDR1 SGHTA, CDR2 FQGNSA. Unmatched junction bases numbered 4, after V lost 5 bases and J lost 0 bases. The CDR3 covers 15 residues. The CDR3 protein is CASSTGTDSGNTIYF. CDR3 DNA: TGTGCCAGCAGCACCGGGACAGACTCTGGAAACACCATATATTTT.

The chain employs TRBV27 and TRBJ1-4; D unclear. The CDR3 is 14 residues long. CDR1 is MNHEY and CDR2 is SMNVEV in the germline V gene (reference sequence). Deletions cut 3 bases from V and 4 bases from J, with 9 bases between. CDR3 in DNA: TGTGCCAGCAGTTTCTGGGGAGATAATGAAAAACTGTTTTTT. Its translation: CASSFWGDNEKLFF.

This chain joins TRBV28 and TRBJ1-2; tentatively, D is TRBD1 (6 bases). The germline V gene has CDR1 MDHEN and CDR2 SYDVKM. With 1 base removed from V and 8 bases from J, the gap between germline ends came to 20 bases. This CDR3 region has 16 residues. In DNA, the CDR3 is TGTGCCAGCAGTTTATTGTACAGGGAAGTATCGCAGGGCTACACCTTC. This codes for CASSLLYREVSQGYTF.

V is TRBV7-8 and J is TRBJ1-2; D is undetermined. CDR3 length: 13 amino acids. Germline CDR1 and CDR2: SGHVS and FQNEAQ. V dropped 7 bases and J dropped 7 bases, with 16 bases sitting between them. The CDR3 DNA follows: TGTGCCAGCAACCCGGACGGTCGGGGTGGCTACACCTTC. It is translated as CASNPDGRGGYTF.

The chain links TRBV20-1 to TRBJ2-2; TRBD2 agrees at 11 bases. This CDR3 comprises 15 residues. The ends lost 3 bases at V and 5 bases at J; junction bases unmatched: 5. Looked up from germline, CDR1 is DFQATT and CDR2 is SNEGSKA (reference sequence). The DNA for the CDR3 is TGCAGTGCTAGGATGCCTAGCGGGAGGACCGGGGAGCTGTTTTTT. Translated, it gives CSARMPSGRTGELFF.

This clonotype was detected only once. The CDR3 spells CSVEQGPGGIQYF. The CDR3 DNA reads as TGCAGCGTGGAACAGGGACCGGGGGGCATTCAGTACTTC. The chain couples TRBV29-1 to TRBJ2-4; D is perhaps TRBD2 (7 bases). The CDR3 is 13 amino acids. The ends were cut back, 6 bases at V and 9 bases at J, with 18 bases in the middle. CDR1 is SQVTM, CDR2 ANQGSEA, per germline.